This TCR beta chain was sequenced for a study of T-cell memory formation after mild COVID-19. Broader study findings: Detection of some responders pre-infection suggested pre-existing cross-reactive memory T cells participated.

TCRdb reprocessed the 5' RACE reads with MiXCR, giving one entry per CDR3 protein. The sample has some 490,000 distinct CDR3 sequences, 18% seen once. The germline V gene has CDR1 LNHNV and CDR2 YYDKDF (reference sequence). The CDR3 loop spans 14 amino acids. The V gene lost 0 bases and the J gene lost 9 bases, with 11 bases spanning the gap. In the case of this clonotype: Its antigen is not known.

The J gene is TRBJ1-4, the V gene TRBV15, with D unclear. The specimen sequenced was PBMCs or a T cell subset sorted from them (not recorded which). The receptor was isolated from an adult woman who had mild COVID-19 (a few samples of this study predate the infection). Cell type and time point are not known. The CDR3 sequence: CATSRDRGGKKLFF. The CDR3 coding sequence is TGTGCCACCAGCAGAGATCGTGGCGGGAAAAAACTGTTTTTT.